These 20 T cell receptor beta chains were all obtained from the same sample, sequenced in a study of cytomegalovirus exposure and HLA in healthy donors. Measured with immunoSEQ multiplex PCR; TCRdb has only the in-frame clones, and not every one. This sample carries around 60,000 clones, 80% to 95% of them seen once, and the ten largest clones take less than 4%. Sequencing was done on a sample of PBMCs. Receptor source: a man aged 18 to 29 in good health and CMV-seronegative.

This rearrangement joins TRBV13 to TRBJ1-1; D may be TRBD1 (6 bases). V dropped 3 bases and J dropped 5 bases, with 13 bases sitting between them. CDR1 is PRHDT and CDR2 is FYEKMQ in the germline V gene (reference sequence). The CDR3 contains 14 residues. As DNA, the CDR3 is TGTGCCAGCAGCTTTTCTACAGGGAGAACTGAAGCTTTCTTT. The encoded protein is CASSFSTGRTEAFF. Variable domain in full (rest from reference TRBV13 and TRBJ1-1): AAGVIQSPRHLIKEKRETATLKCYPIPRHDTVYWYQQGPGQDPQFLISFYEKMQSDKGSIPDRFSAQQFSDYHSELNMSSLELGDSALYFCASSFSTGRTEAFFGQGTRLTVV.

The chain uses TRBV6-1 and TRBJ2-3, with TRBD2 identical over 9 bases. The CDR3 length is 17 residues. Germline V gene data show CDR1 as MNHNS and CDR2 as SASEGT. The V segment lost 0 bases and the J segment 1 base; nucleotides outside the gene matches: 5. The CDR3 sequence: CASSEAQRLAGTDTQYF. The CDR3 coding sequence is TGTGCCAGCAGTGAAGCGCAACGACTAGCGGGCACAGATACGCAGTATTTT.

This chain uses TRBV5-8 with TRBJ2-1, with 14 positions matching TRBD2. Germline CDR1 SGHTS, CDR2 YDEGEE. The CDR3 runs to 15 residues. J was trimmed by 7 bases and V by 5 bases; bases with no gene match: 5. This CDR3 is CASRPGLAGVNEQFF. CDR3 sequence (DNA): TGTGCCAGCAGACCGGGACTAGCGGGAGTAAATGAGCAGTTCTTC.

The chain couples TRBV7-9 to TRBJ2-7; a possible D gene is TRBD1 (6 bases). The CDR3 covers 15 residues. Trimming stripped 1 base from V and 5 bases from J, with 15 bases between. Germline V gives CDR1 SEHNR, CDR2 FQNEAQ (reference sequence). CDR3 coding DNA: TGTGCCAGCAGCTTAGGGACAGACAGAACCCACGAGCAGTACTTC. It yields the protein CASSLGTDRTHEQYF.

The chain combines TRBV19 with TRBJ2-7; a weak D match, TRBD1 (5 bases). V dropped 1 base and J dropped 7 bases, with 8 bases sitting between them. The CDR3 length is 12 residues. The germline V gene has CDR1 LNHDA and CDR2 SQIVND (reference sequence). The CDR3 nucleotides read TGTGCCAGTAGTATAGGGGCAGGGGAGCAGTACTTC. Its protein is CASSIGAGEQYF.

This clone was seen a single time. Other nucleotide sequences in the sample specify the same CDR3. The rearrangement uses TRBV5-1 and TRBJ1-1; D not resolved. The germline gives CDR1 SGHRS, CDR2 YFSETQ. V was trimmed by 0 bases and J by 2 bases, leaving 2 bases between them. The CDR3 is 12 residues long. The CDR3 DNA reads TGCGCCAGCAGCTTGGCAAACACTGAAGCTTTCTTT. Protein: CASSLANTEAFF. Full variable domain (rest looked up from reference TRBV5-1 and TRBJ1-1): KAGVTQTPRYLIKTRGQQVTLSCSPISGHRSVSWYQQTPGQGLQFLFEYFSETQRNKGNFPGRFSGRQFSNSRSEMNVSTLELGDSALYLCASSLANTEAFFGQGTRLTVV.

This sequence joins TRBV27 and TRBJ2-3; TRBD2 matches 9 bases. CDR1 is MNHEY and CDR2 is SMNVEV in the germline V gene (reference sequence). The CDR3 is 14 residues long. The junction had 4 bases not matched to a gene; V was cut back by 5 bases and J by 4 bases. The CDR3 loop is CASSLAGRPDTQYF. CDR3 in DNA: TGTGCCAGCAGTCTAGCGGGAAGACCAGATACGCAGTATTTT.

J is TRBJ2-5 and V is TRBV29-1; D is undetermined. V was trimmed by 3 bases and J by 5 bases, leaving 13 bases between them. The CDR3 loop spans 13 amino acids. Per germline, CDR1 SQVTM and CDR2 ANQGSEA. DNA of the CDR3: TGCAGCGTTGAGTTCACCAGACTGGAGACCCAGTACTTC. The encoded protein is CSVEFTRLETQYF.

The chain's CDR3 is CASSRRVAGGTQETQYF. The CDR3 region has the DNA TGTGCCAGCAGCCGACGCGTAGCGGGAGGGACCCAAGAGACCCAGTACTTC. V usage is TRBV14 and J usage is TRBJ2-5; 11 positions agree with TRBD2. Germline CDR1 SGHDN, CDR2 FVKESK. The CDR3 is 17 amino acids. V dropped 4 bases and J dropped 1; count of bases not matched to a gene: 8.

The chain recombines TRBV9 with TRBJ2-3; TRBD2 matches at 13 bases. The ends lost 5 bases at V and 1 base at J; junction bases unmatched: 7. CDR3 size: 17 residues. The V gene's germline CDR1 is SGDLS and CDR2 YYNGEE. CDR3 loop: CASSPGLAGRGTDTQYF. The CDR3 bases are TGTGCCAGCAGTCCGGGACTAGCGGGACGAGGCACAGATACGCAGTATTTT.

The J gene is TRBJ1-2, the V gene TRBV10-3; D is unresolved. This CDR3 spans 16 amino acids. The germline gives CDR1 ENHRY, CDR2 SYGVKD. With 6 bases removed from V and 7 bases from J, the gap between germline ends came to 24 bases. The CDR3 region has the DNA TGTGCCATCAGCGGGAGGCCCGGACCGTCGGGAGGTGGCTACACCTTC. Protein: CAISGRPGPSGGGYTF.

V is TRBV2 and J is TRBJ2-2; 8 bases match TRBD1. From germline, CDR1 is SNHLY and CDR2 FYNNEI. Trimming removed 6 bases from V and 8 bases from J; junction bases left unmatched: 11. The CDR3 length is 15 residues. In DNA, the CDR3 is TGTGCCAGCAGCCCAGGACAGGGAAGGACTGGGGAGCTGTTTTTT. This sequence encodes CASSPGQGRTGELFF.

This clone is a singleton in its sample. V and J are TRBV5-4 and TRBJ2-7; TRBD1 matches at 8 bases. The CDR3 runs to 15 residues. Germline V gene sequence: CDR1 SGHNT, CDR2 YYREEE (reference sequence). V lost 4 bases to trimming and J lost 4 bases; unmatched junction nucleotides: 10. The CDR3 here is CASSPGGTSIYEQYF. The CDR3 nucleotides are TGTGCCAGCAGCCCAGGGGGCACTTCCATTTACGAGCAGTACTTC.

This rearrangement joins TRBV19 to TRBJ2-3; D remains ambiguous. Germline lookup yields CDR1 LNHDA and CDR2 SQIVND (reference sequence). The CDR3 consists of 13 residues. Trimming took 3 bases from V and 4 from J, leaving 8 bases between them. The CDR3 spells CASSMGPPDTQYF. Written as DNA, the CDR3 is TGTGCCAGTAGTATGGGCCCCCCAGATACGCAGTATTTT.

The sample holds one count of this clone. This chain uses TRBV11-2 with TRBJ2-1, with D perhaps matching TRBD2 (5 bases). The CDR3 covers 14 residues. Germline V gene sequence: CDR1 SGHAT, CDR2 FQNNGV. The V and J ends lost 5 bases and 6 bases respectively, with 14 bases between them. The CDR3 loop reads CASSTRRGSNEQFF. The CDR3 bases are TGTGCCAGCAGCACACGACGGGGATCCAATGAGCAGTTCTTC.

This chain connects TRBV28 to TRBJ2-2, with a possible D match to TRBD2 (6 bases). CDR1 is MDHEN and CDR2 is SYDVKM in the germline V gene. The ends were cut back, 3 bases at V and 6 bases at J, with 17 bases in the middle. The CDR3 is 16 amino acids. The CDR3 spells CASSFPARRGAGELFF. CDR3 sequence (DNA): TGTGCCAGCAGTTTCCCAGCGAGGCGGGGCGCCGGGGAGCTGTTTTTT.

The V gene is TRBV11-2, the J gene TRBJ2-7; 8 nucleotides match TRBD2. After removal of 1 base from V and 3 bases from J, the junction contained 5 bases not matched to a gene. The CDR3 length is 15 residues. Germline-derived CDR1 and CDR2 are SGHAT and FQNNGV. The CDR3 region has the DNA TGTGCCAGCAGCTTAGGGGTAGCGGGGCTCTACGAGCAGTACTTC. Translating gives CASSLGVAGLYEQYF.

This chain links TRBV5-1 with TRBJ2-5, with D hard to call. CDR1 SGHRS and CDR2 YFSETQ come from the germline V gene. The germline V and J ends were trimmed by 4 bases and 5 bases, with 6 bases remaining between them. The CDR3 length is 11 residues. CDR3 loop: CASSQMETQYF. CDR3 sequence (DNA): TGCGCCAGCAGCCAGATGGAGACCCAGTACTTC.

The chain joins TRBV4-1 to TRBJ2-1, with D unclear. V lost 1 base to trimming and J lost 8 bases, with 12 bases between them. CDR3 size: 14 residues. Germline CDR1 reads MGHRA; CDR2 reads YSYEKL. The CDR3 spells CASSQGPLIDEQFF. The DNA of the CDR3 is TGCGCCAGCAGCCAAGGCCCCCTAATAGATGAGCAGTTCTTC.

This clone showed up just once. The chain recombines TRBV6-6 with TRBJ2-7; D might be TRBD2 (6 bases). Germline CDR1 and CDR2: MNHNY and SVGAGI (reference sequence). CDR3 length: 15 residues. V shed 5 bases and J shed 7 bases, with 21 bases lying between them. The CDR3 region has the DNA TGTGCCAGCAGTATGTGGCTGAGCCCGGGGGAAGAGCAGTACTTC. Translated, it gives CASSMWLSPGEEQYF.